The 9 T cell receptor beta chains presented below share a single source sample, sequenced in a study of T cell repertoires in cytomegalovirus infection. No antigen has been assigned to these receptors. TCRdb processed the reads anew with MiXCR; each CDR3 protein has one entry. The data show about 120,000 distinct CDR3 sequences, under 35% seen once. The material was CD8+ T cells from cultured PBMCs, obtained from culture after CMV antigen stimulation. The receptors here all came from a human donor in good health (CMV status not recorded). Some clones in this sample may be carry-over from other donors' samples.

The chain joins TRBV12-3 or TRBV12-4 to TRBJ2-3, with D perhaps TRBD2 (6 bases). The ends were cut back, 3 bases at V and 2 bases at J, with 15 bases in the middle. CDR3 length: 16 amino acids. The CDR3 protein is CASSLKGAGATDTQYF. The CDR3 region has the DNA TGTGCCAGCAGTTTGAAGGGAGCGGGTGCCACAGATACGCAGTATTTT.

This clonotype was picked up a small number of times. This rearrangement joins TRBV2 to TRBJ2-4; D gene unclear. The CDR3 consists of 15 residues. V was pared by 2 bases and J by 0 bases, with 8 bases between. Germline CDR1 SNHLY, CDR2 FYNNEI. The chain's CDR3 is CASSEPAVAKNIQYF. The CDR3 DNA reads as TGTGCCAGCAGTGAACCGGCCGTAGCCAAAAACATTCAGTACTTC.

Many counts were recorded for this clonotype. The chain joins TRBV12-3 or TRBV12-4 to TRBJ2-6; D not resolved. V was pared by 7 bases and J by 4 bases, with 8 bases between. The CDR3 has 13 amino acids. The CDR3 nucleotides read TGTGCCAGCACGTTCCGGGGGGCCAACGTCCTGACTTTC. This gives the protein CASTFRGANVLTF.

The sample holds many counts of this clonotype. The chain combines TRBV6-2 or TRBV6-3 with TRBJ2-3; TRBD2 agrees at 13 bases. This CDR3 spans 18 amino acids. With 1 base clipped from V and 3 bases from J, the junction kept 7 bases outside the gene matches. Looked up from germline, CDR1 is MNHEY and CDR2 is SVGEGT. The CDR3 sequence: CASSYYGLAGDNTDTQYF. For the CDR3, the DNA is TGTGCCAGCAGTTACTACGGACTAGCGGGGGACAATACAGATACGCAGTATTTT.

This clonotype turned up a few times. The V and J genes are TRBV24-1 and TRBJ1-5; 7 bases line up with TRBD1. The germline gives CDR1 KGHDR, CDR2 SFDVKD. V lost 4 bases and J lost 4; bases outside the gene matches: 3. The CDR3 runs 14 residues. CDR3 in DNA: TGTGCCACCAGTGAAGGGACAGCAAATCAGCCCCAGCATTTT. Translating gives CATSEGTANQPQHF.

The rearrangement uses TRBV7-9 and TRBJ1-4, with TRBD1 matching over 7 bases. CDR1 SEHNR and CDR2 FQNEAQ come from the germline V gene (reference sequence). This CDR3 comprises 14 residues. Losses at the gene ends were 4 bases for V and 8 bases for J; bases not matched to a gene: 7. This CDR3 reads CASSSGTVGEKLFF. In DNA, the CDR3 is TGTGCCAGCAGCTCCGGGACAGTGGGGGAAAAACTGTTTTTT.

The V and J genes are TRBV7-9 and TRBJ2-7; tentatively, D is TRBD2 (5 bases). Germline V gene data show CDR1 as SEHNR and CDR2 as FQNEAQ (reference sequence). The CDR3 extends over 14 amino acids. The ends were cut back, 5 bases at V and 5 bases at J, with 16 bases in the middle. CDR3 DNA: TGTGCCAGCAGCCGCCCTGAGGGAAGAGACGAGCAGTACTTC. As protein: CASSRPEGRDEQYF.

J is TRBJ2-7 and V is TRBV27; 7 bases align to TRBD1. In germline, CDR1 is MNHEY, CDR2 SMNVEV (reference sequence). The junction had 2 bases not matched to a gene; V was cut back by 6 bases and J by 3 bases. This CDR3 spans 12 amino acids. CDR3 sequence reads: CASRQGNYEQYF. The CDR3 coding sequence is TGTGCCAGCAGACAGGGGAACTACGAGCAGTACTTC.

This clonotype has at least ten counts. The CDR3 DNA is TGTGCCAGCAGCGTAACAGGGGGCTGGACGGCCCAGTACTTC. It translates to CASSVTGGWTAQYF. The chain joins TRBV7-9 to TRBJ2-5, with 9 bases identical to TRBD1. The CDR3 covers 14 residues. CDR1 and CDR2 (germline): SEHNR, FQNEAQ (reference sequence). With 5 bases clipped from V and 9 bases from J, the junction kept 10 bases outside the gene matches. The variable domain in full, with the rest retrieved from reference TRBV7-9 and TRBJ2-5, is DTGVSQNPRHKITKRGQNVTFRCDPISEHNRLYWYRQTLGQGPEFLTYFQNEAQLEKSRLLSDRFSAERPKGSFSTLEIQRTEQGDSAMYLCASSVTGGWTAQYFGPGTRLLVL.